The 32 T cell receptor beta chains below come from one sample, sequenced in a study of blood T cell repertoires in COVID-19. Using immunoSEQ multiplex PCR, the repertoire was profiled, and TCRdb retains in-frame clones only, with some absent. Here the sample spans 100,000 to 150,000 clones, about 86% being singletons. Sequencing used peripheral blood. These receptor sequences come from a man aged 65-85 years who had recovered from COVID-19.

CDR3: CASSSTDFAGDYGYTF. The CDR3 nucleotides are TGTGCCAGCAGTTCTACTGATTTTGCGGGGGACTATGGCTACACCTTC. The gene calls are TRBV2 and TRBJ1-2; D possibly corresponds to TRBD1 (5 bases). In germline, CDR1 is SNHLY, CDR2 FYNNEI. The CDR3 length is 16 residues. V shed 5 bases and J shed 3 bases, with 19 bases lying between them.

This clone has a handful of counts. This chain uses TRBV7-3 with TRBJ1-1; 9 bases match TRBD1. Germline V CDR1 and CDR2: SGHTA, FQGTGA. After removal of 5 bases from V and 5 bases from J, the junction contained 12 bases not matched to a gene. This CDR3 comprises 16 residues. CDR3 sequence reads: CASSLTATGGGTEAFF. CDR3 bases: TGTGCCAGCAGCCTTACGGCTACAGGGGGCGGGACTGAAGCTTTCTTT. Combining the CDR3 with reference TRBV7-3 and TRBJ1-1 gives the whole variable domain GAGVSQTPSNKVTEKGKYVELRCDPISGHTALYWYRQSLGQGPEFLIYFQGTGAADDSGLPNDRFFAVRPEGSVSTLKIQRTERGDSAVYLCASSLTATGGGTEAFFGQGTRLTVV.

Written as DNA, the CDR3 is TGTGCCAGCAGCACACCGACAGGGGGCAACGAAAAACTGTTTTTT. The encoded protein is CASSTPTGGNEKLFF. The gene calls are TRBV5-6 and TRBJ1-4; 10 bases are shared with TRBD1. CDR1 and CDR2 from the germline V gene are SGHDT and YYEEEE. The CDR3 is 15 amino acids. V was pared by 4 bases and J by 8 bases, with 8 bases of the junction left unmatched.

The V gene is TRBV4-1, the J gene TRBJ1-6, with D perhaps TRBD1 (6 bases). Trimming cost V 3 bases and J 9 bases, with 15 bases left between them. Per the germline V gene, CDR1 is MGHRA and CDR2 is YSYEKL. The CDR3 consists of 15 residues. The CDR3 is CASSHPQGALSPLHF. CDR3 sequence (DNA): TGCGCCAGCAGCCACCCACAGGGTGCTCTTTCACCCCTCCACTTT.

The chain combines TRBV3-1 (or the pseudogene TRBV3-2) with TRBJ1-4; TRBD1 aligns across 8 bases. The V gene's germline CDR1 is LGHDT and CDR2 YNNKEL (reference sequence). CDR3 length equals 13 residues. After removal of 2 bases from V and 8 bases from J, the junction contained 1 base not matched to a gene. The CDR3 region is CASSQTGGEKLFF. The DNA for the CDR3 is TGTGCCAGCAGCCAAACAGGGGGGGAAAAACTGTTTTTT.

The rearrangement links TRBV5-6 to TRBJ1-2, with 8 bases aligning to TRBD1. Looked up from germline, CDR1 is SGHDT and CDR2 is YYEEEE. This CDR3 spans 14 amino acids. V dropped 4 bases and J dropped 6; count of bases not matched to a gene: 8. CDR3 region: CASSKKDRVDGYTF. CDR3 nucleotides: TGTGCCAGCAGCAAGAAGGACAGGGTGGATGGCTACACCTTC.

The rearrangement joins TRBV10-2 to TRBJ2-1; 8 bases map to TRBD2. V dropped 3 bases and J dropped 8; count of bases not matched to a gene: 9. The germline V gene encodes CDR1 WSHSY and CDR2 SAAADI. This CDR3 region has 15 residues. CDR3 DNA sequence: TGCGCCAGCAGTGATGGGGCTAGCGGGTCCCATGAGCAGTTCTTC. Translation: CASSDGASGSHEQFF.

The chain employs TRBV28 and TRBJ2-5; D is perhaps TRBD1 (6 bases). CDR1 is MDHEN, CDR2 SYDVKM, per germline. V lost 6 bases and J lost 2, with 19 bases in between. This CDR3 comprises 16 residues. The CDR3, as DNA: TGTGCCAGCAGACCTCACAGGGCTTGGGGGCAAGAGACCCAGTACTTC. It is translated as CASRPHRAWGQETQYF.

The count of this clone is one. This chain links TRBV7-6 with TRBJ2-2, with D possibly matching TRBD1 (5 bases). Germline V lookup: CDR1 SGHVS, CDR2 FNYEAQ. The CDR3 has 17 amino acids. V was clipped by 1 base and J by 2 bases, with 14 bases between them. Here the CDR3 reads CASSLGLPTANTGELFF. The CDR3 DNA follows: TGTGCCAGCAGCTTAGGCTTACCGACAGCCAACACCGGGGAGCTGTTTTTT. Together with reference TRBV7-6 and TRBJ2-2, the CDR3 gives the full variable domain: GAGVSQSPRYKVTKRGQDVALRCDPISGHVSLYWYRQALGQGPEFLTYFNYEAQQDKSGLPNDRFSAERPEGSISTLTIQRTEQRDSAMYRCASSLGLPTANTGELFFGEGSRLTVL.

The V gene is TRBV30, the J gene TRBJ2-7; D remains unclear. V shed 2 bases and J shed 6 bases, with 23 bases lying between them. This CDR3 comprises 16 residues. Germline CDR1 reads GTSNPN; CDR2 reads SVGIG (reference sequence). The CDR3 sequence is CAWSHPSSVALAEQYF. CDR3 nucleotide sequence: TGTGCCTGGAGTCACCCCTCGAGCGTGGCTCTCGCCGAGCAGTACTTC.

V usage is TRBV12-3 or TRBV12-4 and J usage is TRBJ1-2; 10 bases line up with TRBD1. The CDR3 is 13 residues long. With 8 bases clipped from V and 7 bases from J, the junction kept 7 bases outside the gene matches. The CDR3 DNA follows: TGTGCCAGCGCAAGACAGGGGGCTGGTGGCTACACCTTC. It is translated as CASARQGAGGYTF.

The chain employs TRBV18 and TRBJ2-2, with D perhaps TRBD2 (6 bases). This CDR3 has 15 amino acids. The V end lost 3 bases, the J end lost 6 bases, and 14 bases lay between the germline ends. Germline-derived CDR1 and CDR2 are KGHSH and LQKENI. CDR3 sequence reads: CASSPTSTGAGELFF. As DNA, the CDR3 is TGTGCCAGCTCACCGACCTCAACGGGAGCCGGGGAGCTGTTTTTT.

The chain carries TRBV28 and TRBJ2-3, with 8 positions matching TRBD1. Trimming at V came to 6 bases and at J to 3 bases, leaving 14 bases not matched to a gene. This CDR3 comprises 17 residues. Per germline, CDR1 MDHEN and CDR2 SYDVKM. CDR3 in DNA: TGTGCCAGCAGCACCCCTAGCGCAGGGGGCAGGACAGATACGCAGTATTTT. This encodes CASSTPSAGGRTDTQYF.

The chain is built from TRBV7-9 and TRBJ2-2; 10 bases align to TRBD1. This CDR3 region has 16 residues. V shed 1 base and J 3 bases; nucleotides not matched to a gene: 2. Germline V CDR1 and CDR2: SEHNR, FQNEAQ (reference sequence). The CDR3: CASSLGQGADTGELFF. For the CDR3, the DNA is TGTGCCAGCAGCTTAGGACAGGGGGCGGACACCGGGGAGCTGTTTTTT.

The chain recombines TRBV9 with TRBJ2-2; D may be TRBD2 (6 bases). The CDR3 consists of 17 residues. Trimming removed 0 bases from V and 2 bases from J, with 14 bases in between. Germline V gene lookup returns CDR1 SGDLS and CDR2 YYNGEE. The DNA for the CDR3 is TGTGCCAGCAGCGTAGCTTGGGGGGACCCCAACACCGGGGAGCTGTTTTTT. This encodes CASSVAWGDPNTGELFF.

The J gene is TRBJ1-4, the V gene TRBV10-3, with D possibly matching TRBD1 (6 bases). The CDR3 consists of 13 residues. Trimming left V 4 bases short and J 7 bases short, with 10 bases between. Germline V lookup: CDR1 ENHRY, CDR2 SYGVKD. The CDR3 protein is CAISARTAEKLFF. DNA for the CDR3: TGTGCCATCAGTGCCAGGACAGCTGAAAAACTGTTTTTT.

The CDR3 sequence is CASSTHRGIYGYTF. DNA for the CDR3: TGTGCCAGCAGCACTCACAGGGGCATCTATGGCTACACCTTC. The gene calls are TRBV7-2 and TRBJ1-2; 7 bases are shared with TRBD1. Unmatched junction bases numbered 7, after V lost 5 bases and J lost 4 bases. Germline CDR1 is SGHTA and CDR2 is FQGNSA. The CDR3 is 14 amino acids.

The CDR3 loop is CSATDRVADTQYF. The CDR3 region has the DNA TGCAGCGCTACTGACAGGGTAGCAGATACGCAGTATTTT. The J gene is TRBJ2-3, the V gene TRBV29-1; 7 nucleotides match TRBD1. The V gene's germline CDR1 is SQVTM and CDR2 ANQGSEA. Trimming cost V 7 bases and J 4 bases; bases outside gene matches: 8. The CDR3 sequence is 13 residues long.

This clone was detected once. The chain uses TRBV7-9 and TRBJ2-1; a weak D match, TRBD2 (5 bases). Trimming removed 9 bases at V and 8 bases at J, with 17 bases between. Per the germline V gene, CDR1 is SEHNR and CDR2 is FQNEAQ (reference sequence). CDR3 size: 13 residues. This CDR3 is CASSSGRIYEQFF. The CDR3 coding sequence is TGTGCCAGTTCAAGCGGACGGATATATGAGCAGTTCTTC.

The chain carries TRBV29-1 and TRBJ2-7, with D tentatively TRBD1 (6 bases). V was shortened by 7 bases and J by 5 bases, with 18 bases between the two germline ends. Germline V gives CDR1 SQVTM, CDR2 ANQGSEA. The CDR3 has 13 amino acids. CDR3 sequence: CSALKQGFNEQYF. CDR3 DNA: TGCAGCGCCCTAAAGCAGGGGTTCAACGAGCAGTACTTC.

The V and J genes are TRBV28 and TRBJ2-5, with a weak D call TRBD1 (6 bases). This CDR3 is 12 amino acids long. Germline lookup yields CDR1 MDHEN and CDR2 SYDVKM. V dropped 10 bases and J dropped 1 base, with 10 bases sitting between them. The CDR3 DNA is TGTGCCACCCGGACAGTCCAAGAGACCCAGTACTTC. It specifies CATRTVQETQYF. Full variable domain (outside the CDR3, taken from reference TRBV28 and TRBJ2-5): DVKVTQSSRYLVKRTGEKVFLECVQDMDHENMFWYRQDPGLGLRLIYFSYDVKMKEKGDIPEGYSVSREKKERFSLILESASTNQTSMYLCATRTVQETQYFGPGTRLLVL.

The CDR3 DNA is TGCGCCAGCAGCCCGACACAGACAGATACGCAGTATTTT. It translates to CASSPTQTDTQYF. This sequence joins TRBV5-1 and TRBJ2-3; no definite D call. The V gene lost 4 bases and the J gene lost 3 bases, with 9 bases spanning the gap. Germline CDR1 is SGHRS and CDR2 is YFSETQ. The CDR3 contains 13 residues.

This clone has only a few counts. V is TRBV7-2 and J is TRBJ1-2; D might be TRBD1 (6 bases). CDR1 and CDR2 from the germline V gene are SGHTA and FQGNSA. This CDR3 is 13 amino acids long. With 1 base removed from V and 6 bases from J, the gap between germline ends came to 9 bases. Here the CDR3 reads CASSLGPGDGYTF. CDR3 DNA: TGTGCCAGCAGCTTAGGACCAGGGGATGGCTACACCTTC.

The chain combines TRBV5-1 with TRBJ2-5, with D possibly matching TRBD1 (6 bases). Trimming left V 3 bases short and J 4 bases short, with 13 bases between. This CDR3 comprises 14 residues. CDR1 is SGHRS and CDR2 is YFSETQ in the germline V gene. CDR3 nucleotide sequence: TGCGCCAGCAGCTCGACAGGTTTACGAGAGACCCAGTACTTC. Translated, it gives CASSSTGLRETQYF.

This clone is a singleton in its sample. This chain joins TRBV5-1 and TRBJ2-5, with 9 nucleotides matching TRBD1. Germline CDR1 is SGHRS and CDR2 is YFSETQ. The CDR3 has 15 residues. The V and J ends lost 4 bases and 4 bases, in that order; junction bases with no gene match: 8. The CDR3 is CASSAQGAGRETQYF. In nucleotides, the CDR3 is TGCGCCAGCAGCGCACAGGGGGCCGGGCGAGAGACCCAGTACTTC.

The chain has TRBV5-1 and TRBJ2-7; TRBD1 matches 8 bases. Germline V lookup: CDR1 SGHRS, CDR2 YFSETQ. The CDR3 loop spans 16 amino acids. The ends lost 4 bases at V and 2 bases at J; junction bases unmatched: 11. The CDR3 region is CASSPLVGQETYEQYF. CDR3 nucleotide sequence: TGCGCCAGCAGCCCATTGGTGGGACAGGAGACCTACGAGCAGTACTTC.

Details on this clone: This sample includes further DNA sequences coding for the same CDR3. The rearrangement uses TRBV2 and TRBJ1-5, with D possibly TRBD1 on 6 matching bases. CDR3 size: 14 residues. V lost 6 bases, J lost 3 bases, and 12 bases lay in between. Germline V gives CDR1 SNHLY, CDR2 FYNNEI. Here the CDR3 DNA reads TGTGCCAGCAGCGAGGACAGAGACAATCAGCCCCAGCATTTT. Translated, it gives CASSEDRDNQPQHF.

This rearrangement joins TRBV7-3 to TRBJ2-1; maybe TRBD1 (6 bases). Germline loops: CDR1 SGHTA, CDR2 FQGTGA. The CDR3 runs 14 residues. V lost 5 bases and J lost 1, with 9 bases in between. For the CDR3, the DNA is TGTGCCAGCAGCCCACAGGGTTCCTACAATGAGCAGTTCTTC. Translating gives CASSPQGSYNEQFF.

The gene calls are TRBV21-1 and TRBJ1-1; the DNA was not used to check the table's D call, TRBD1. TRBV21-1 is noted as a pseudogene. The CDR3 contains 14 residues. The CDR3 coding sequence is TGTGCCAGCAGCACTTACAGGGGAGGTACTGAAGCTTTCTTT. Its translation: CASSTYRGGTEAFF.

The rearrangement joins TRBV9 to TRBJ2-1; weak D call: TRBD1 (7 bases). The V and J ends lost 4 bases and 2 bases respectively, with 13 bases between them. Per germline, CDR1 SGDLS and CDR2 YYNGEE. This CDR3 region has 15 residues. The CDR3 spells CASSPRGDTYNEQFF. The CDR3 DNA sequence: TGTGCCAGCAGCCCCAGGGGGGACACCTACAATGAGCAGTTCTTC. The whole variable domain, remainder taken from reference TRBV9 and TRBJ2-1, is DSGVTQTPKHLITATGQRVTLRCSPRSGDLSVYWYQQSLDQGLQFLIQYYNGEERAKGNILERFSAQQFPDLHSELNLSSLELGDSALYFCASSPRGDTYNEQFFGPGTRLTVL.

DNA for the CDR3: TGCGCCAGCAGCCAAGATAGACAGGGCCAAGAGACCCAGTACTTC. It encodes CASSQDRQGQETQYF. The J gene is TRBJ2-5, the V gene TRBV4-1, with TRBD1 identical over 7 bases. This CDR3 spans 15 amino acids. V was pared by 0 bases and J by 1 base, with 2 bases of the junction left unmatched. Looked up from germline, CDR1 is MGHRA and CDR2 is YSYEKL.

The chain uses TRBV7-3 and TRBJ2-2, with 7 bases identical to TRBD1. The CDR3 contains 16 residues. CDR1 is SGHTA and CDR2 is FQGTGA in the germline V gene. The ends lost 2 bases at V and 5 bases at J; junction bases unmatched: 8. CDR3 nucleotides: TGTGCCAGCAGCTTACAGGCAGGGGGTGCTACCGGGGAGCTGTTTTTT. Translating gives CASSLQAGGATGELFF.